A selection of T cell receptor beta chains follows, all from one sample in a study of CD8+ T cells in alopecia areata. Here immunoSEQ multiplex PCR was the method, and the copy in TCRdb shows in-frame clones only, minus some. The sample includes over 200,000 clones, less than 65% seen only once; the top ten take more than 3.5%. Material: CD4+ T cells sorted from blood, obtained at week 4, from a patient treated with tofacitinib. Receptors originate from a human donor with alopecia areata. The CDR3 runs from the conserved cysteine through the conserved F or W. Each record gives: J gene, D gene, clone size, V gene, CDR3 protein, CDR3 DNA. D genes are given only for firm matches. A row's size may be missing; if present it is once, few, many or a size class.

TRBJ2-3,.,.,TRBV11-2,CASSLRTVGSDTQYF,TGTGCCAGCAGCTTAAGAACAGTTGGGTCAGATACGCAGTATTTT
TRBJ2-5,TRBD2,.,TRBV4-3,CASSRVAGEGETQYF,TGCGCCAGCAGCCGGGTAGCCGGGGAGGGGGAGACCCAGTACTTC
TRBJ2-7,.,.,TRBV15,CATSTDINYEQYF,TGTGCCACCAGCACCGACATAAACTACGAGCAGTACTTC
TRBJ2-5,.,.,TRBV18,CASSPSRTDLETQYF,TGTGCCAGCTCACCAAGCCGGACCGACCTCGAGACCCAGTACTTC
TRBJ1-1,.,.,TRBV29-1,CSAPGRGVTEAFF,TGCAGCGCCCCTGGGAGGGGAGTCACTGAAGCTTTCTTT
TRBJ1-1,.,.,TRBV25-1,CASSEYRGERAFF,TGTGCCAGCAGTGAATATCGTGGGGAACGAGCTTTCTTT
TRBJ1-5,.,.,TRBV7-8,CASSLAGFGSNQPQHF,TGTGCCAGCAGCTTAGCTGGTTTTGGGAGCAATCAGCCCCAGCATTTT
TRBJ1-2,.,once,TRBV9,CASSESSQNYGYTF,TGTGCCAGCAGCGAGAGCTCCCAAAACTATGGCTACACCTTC
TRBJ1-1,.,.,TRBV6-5,CASSYETGRWTEAFF,TGTGCCAGCAGTTACGAGACCGGCCGATGGACTGAAGCTTTCTTT
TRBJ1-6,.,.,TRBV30,CAWSPSTASPLHF,TGTGCCTGGAGTCCCTCGACAGCCTCACCCCTCCACTTT
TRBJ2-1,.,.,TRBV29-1,CSHRGVAVSYEQFF,TGCAGCCACCGAGGGGTAGCGGTATCGTATGAGCAGTTCTTC
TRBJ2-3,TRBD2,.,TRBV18,CASSPPGGTDTQYF,TGTGCCAGCTCACCACCGGGGGGGACAGATACGCAGTATTTT
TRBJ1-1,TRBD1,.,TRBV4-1,CASSEGQGLGHTEAFF,TGCGCCAGCAGCGAAGGACAGGGCCTTGGACACACTGAAGCTTTCTTT
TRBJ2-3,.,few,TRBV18,CASSLSLTPSTDTQYF,TGTGCCAGCTCATTGTCTTTGACTCCTAGCACAGATACGCAGTATTTT
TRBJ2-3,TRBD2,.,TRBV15,CATSRGTSGGTDTQYF,TGTGCCACCAGCAGAGGGACTAGCGGGGGGACAGATACGCAGTATTTT
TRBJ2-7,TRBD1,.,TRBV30,CAWSGDSQPYEQYF,TGTGCCTGGAGTGGGGACAGTCAGCCCTACGAGCAGTACTTC
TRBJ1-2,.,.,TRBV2,CASSEGAGAGGYTF,TGTGCCAGCAGTGAGGGGGCAGGGGCGGGTGGCTACACCTTC
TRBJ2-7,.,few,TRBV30,CAWSDRVYEQYF,TGTGCCTGGAGTGACAGGGTCTACGAGCAGTACTTC
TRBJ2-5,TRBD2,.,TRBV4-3,CASSPGLAGRETQYF,TGCGCCAGCAGCCCTGGACTAGCGGGGAGGGAGACCCAGTACTTC
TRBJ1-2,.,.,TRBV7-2,CASSFNSYGYTF,TGTGCCAGCAGCTTTAACAGCTATGGCTACACCTTC
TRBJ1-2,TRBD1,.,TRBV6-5,CASSIQGGDGYTF,TGTGCCAGCAGTATACAGGGGGGCGATGGCTACACCTTC
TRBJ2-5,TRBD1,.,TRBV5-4,CASSLEWTGETQYF,TGTGCCAGCAGCTTGGAATGGACAGGGGAGACCCAGTACTTC
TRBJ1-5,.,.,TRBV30,CAWTSSPTNAGPQHF,TGTGCCTGGACCTCGTCCCCAACCAATGCGGGGCCCCAGCATTTT
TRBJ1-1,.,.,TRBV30,CAWRPLNTEAFF,TGTGCCTGGAGGCCCTTGAACACTGAAGCTTTCTTT
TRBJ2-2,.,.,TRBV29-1,CSARDTSPGELFF,TGCAGCGCCCGGGACACTTCACCCGGGGAGCTGTTTTTT
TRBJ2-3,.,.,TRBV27,CASSPGRGADTQYF,TGTGCCAGCAGCCCGGGGAGAGGCGCAGATACGCAGTATTTT
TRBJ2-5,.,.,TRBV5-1,CASSSSDEQETQYF,TGCGCCAGCAGCTCTTCAGACGAGCAAGAGACCCAGTACTTC
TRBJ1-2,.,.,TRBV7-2,CASSPPNTPRYTF,TGTGCCAGCAGCCCGCCGAATACCCCTCGCTACACCTTC
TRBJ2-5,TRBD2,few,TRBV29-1,CSVEKGTSGGKTQYF,TGCAGCGTCGAAAAAGGGACTAGCGGGGGGAAGACCCAGTACTTC
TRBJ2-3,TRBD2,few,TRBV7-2,CASRGGGTDTQYF,TGTGCCAGCAGGGGCGGGGGTACAGATACGCAGTATTTT
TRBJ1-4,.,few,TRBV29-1,CSVGGTEKLFF,TGCAGCGTTGGGGGGACCGAGAAACTGTTTTTT
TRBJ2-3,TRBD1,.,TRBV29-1,CSVERQGRTDTQYF,TGCAGCGTTGAAAGACAGGGCCGAACAGATACGCAGTATTTT
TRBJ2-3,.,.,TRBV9,CASSAEPRDTQYF,TGTGCCAGCAGCGCGGAACCGAGGGATACGCAGTATTTT